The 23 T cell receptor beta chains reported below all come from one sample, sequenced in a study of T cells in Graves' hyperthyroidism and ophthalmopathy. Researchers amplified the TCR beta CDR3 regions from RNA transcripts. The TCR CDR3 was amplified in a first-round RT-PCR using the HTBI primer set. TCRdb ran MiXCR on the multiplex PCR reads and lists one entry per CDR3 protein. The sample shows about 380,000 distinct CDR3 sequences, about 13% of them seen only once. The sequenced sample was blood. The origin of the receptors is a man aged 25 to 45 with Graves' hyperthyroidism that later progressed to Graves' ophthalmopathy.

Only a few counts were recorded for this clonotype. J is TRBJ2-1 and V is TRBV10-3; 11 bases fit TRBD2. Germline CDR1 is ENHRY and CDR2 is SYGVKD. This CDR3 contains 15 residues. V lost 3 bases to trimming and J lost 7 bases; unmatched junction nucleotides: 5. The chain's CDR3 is CAISESLAGGNEQFF. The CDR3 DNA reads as TGTGCCATCAGTGAATCCCTAGCGGGGGGTAATGAGCAGTTCTTC.

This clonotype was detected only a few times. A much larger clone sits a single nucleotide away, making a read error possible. CDR3 nucleotides: TGTGCCAGCAGTTTACTGGGACAGTACACCGGGGAGCTGTCTTTT. This sequence encodes CASSLLGQYTGELSF. J is TRBJ2-2 and V is TRBV28; TRBD1 matches 7 bases. The CDR3 length is 15 residues. The V gene's germline CDR1 is MDHEN and CDR2 SYDVKM.

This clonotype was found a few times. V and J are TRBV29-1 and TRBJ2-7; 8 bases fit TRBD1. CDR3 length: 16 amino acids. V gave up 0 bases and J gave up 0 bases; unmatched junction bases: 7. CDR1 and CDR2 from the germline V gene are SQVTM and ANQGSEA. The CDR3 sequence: CSVEDGTGPGSYEQYF. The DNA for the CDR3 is TGCAGCGTTGAAGATGGGACAGGTCCCGGCTCCTACGAGCAGTACTTC.

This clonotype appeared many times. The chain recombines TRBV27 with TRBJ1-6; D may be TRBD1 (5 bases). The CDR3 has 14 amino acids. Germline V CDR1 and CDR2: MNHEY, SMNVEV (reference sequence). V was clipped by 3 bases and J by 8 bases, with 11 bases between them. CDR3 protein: CASSLGGRYSPLHF. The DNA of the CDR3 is TGTGCCAGCAGTTTGGGGGGAAGGTATTCACCCCTCCACTTT.

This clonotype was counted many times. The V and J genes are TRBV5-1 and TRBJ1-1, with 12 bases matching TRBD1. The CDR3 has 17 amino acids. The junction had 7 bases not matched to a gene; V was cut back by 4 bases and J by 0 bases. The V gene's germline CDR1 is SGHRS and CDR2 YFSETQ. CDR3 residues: CASSPGTGGLLNTEAFF. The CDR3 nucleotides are TGCGCCAGCAGCCCGGGGACAGGGGGCCTCTTGAACACTGAAGCTTTCTTT.

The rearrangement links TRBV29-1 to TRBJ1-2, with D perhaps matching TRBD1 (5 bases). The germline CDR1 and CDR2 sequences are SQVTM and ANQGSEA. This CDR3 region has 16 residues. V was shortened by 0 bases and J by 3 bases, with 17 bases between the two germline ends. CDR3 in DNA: TGCAGCGTTGAAGATGGAAAGGCAGGAGGGGACTATGGCTACACCTTC. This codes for CSVEDGKAGGDYGYTF.

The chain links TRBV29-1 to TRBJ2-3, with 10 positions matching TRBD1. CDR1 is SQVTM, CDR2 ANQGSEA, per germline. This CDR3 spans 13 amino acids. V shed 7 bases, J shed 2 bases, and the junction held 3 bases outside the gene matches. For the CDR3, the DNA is TGCAGCGGTAGACAGGGGGCCACAGATACGCAGTATTTT. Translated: CSGRQGATDTQYF.

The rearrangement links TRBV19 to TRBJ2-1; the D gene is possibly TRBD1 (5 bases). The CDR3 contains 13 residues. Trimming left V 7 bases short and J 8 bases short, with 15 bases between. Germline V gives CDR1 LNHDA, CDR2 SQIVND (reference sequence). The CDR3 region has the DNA TGTGCCAGTACCCCTGCATGGGGCGATGAGCAGTTCTTC. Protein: CASTPAWGDEQFF.

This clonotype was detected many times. The CDR3 nucleotides read TGTGCCAGCAGCTTTAACTTGGGTGATGAAGCTTTCTTT. As protein: CASSFNLGDEAFF. The chain couples TRBV12-3 or TRBV12-4 to TRBJ1-1; D gene ambiguous. V shed 6 bases and J shed 7 bases, with 15 bases lying between them. CDR3 length: 13 residues.

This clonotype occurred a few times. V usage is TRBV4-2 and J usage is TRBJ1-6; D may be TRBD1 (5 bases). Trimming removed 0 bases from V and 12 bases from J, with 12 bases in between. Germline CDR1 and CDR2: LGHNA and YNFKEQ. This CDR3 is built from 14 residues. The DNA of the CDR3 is TGTGCCAGCAGCCAAGAAGATGGGGGTAAACCCCTCCACTTT. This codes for CASSQEDGGKPLHF.

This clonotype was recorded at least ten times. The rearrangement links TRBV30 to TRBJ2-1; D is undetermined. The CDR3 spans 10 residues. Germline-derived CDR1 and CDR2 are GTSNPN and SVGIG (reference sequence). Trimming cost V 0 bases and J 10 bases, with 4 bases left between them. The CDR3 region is CAWSVREQFF. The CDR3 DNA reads TGTGCCTGGAGTGTAAGGGAGCAGTTCTTC. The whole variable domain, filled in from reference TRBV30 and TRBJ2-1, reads SQTIHQWPATLVQPVGSPLSLECTVEGTSNPNLYWYRQAAGRGLQLLFYSVGIGQISSEVPQNLSASRPQDRQFILSSKKLLLSDSGFYLCAWSVREQFFGPGTRLTVL.

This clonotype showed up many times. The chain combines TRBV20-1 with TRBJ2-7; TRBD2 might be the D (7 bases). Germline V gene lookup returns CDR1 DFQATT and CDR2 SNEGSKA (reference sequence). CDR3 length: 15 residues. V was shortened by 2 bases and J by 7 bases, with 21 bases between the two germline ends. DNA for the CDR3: TGCAGTGCTAGATCTATAACAGGGAGGGGCTGGGAGCAGTACTTC. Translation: CSARSITGRGWEQYF.

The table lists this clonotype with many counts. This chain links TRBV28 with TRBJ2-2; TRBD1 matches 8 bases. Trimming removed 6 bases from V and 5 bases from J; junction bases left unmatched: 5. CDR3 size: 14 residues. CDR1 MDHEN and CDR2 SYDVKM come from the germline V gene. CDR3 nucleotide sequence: TGTGCCAGCAGCTTCCGGACAGGGACCGGGGAGCTGTTTTTT. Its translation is CASSFRTGTGELFF.

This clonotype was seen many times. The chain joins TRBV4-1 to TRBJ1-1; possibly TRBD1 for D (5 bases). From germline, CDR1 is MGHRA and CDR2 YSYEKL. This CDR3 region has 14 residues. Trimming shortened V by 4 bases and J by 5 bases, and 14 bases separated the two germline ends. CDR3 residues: CASSLLQGDTEAFF. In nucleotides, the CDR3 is TGCGCCAGCAGCCTTCTCCAGGGTGATACTGAAGCTTTCTTT.

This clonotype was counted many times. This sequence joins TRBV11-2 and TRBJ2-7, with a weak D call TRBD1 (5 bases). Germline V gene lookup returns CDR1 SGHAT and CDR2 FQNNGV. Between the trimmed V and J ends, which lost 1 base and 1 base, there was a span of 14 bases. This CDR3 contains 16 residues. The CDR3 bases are TGTGCCAGCAGCTTAGGCGGACAACCGAGATCCTACGAGCAGTACTTC. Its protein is CASSLGGQPRSYEQYF.

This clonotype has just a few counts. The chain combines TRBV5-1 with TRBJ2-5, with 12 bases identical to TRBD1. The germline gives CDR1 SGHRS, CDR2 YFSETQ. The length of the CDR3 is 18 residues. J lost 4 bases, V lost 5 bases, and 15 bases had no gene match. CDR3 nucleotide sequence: TGCGCCAGCAGGAGCGGAAATTCCGGGACAGGGGGCCGAGAGACCCAGTACTTC. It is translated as CASRSGNSGTGGRETQYF.

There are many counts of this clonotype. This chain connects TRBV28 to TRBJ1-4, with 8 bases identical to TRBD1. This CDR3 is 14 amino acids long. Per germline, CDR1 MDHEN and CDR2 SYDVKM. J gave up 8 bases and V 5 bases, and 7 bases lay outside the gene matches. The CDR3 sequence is CASSIRGRAEKLFF. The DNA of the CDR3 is TGTGCCAGCAGTATCAGGGGGCGGGCCGAAAAACTGTTTTTT.

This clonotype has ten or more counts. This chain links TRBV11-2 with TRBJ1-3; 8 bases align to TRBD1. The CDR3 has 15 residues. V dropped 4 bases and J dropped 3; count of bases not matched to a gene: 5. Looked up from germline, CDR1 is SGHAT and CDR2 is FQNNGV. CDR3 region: CASSWGQANGNTIYF. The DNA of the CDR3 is TGTGCCAGCAGCTGGGGACAGGCGAATGGAAACACCATATATTTT. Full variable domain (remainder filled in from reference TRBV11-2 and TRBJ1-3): EAGVAQSPRYKIIEKRQSVAFWCNPISGHATLYWYQQILGQGPKLLIQFQNNGVVDDSQLPKDRFSAERLKGVDSTLKIQPAKLEDSAVYLCASSWGQANGNTIYFGEGSWLTVV.

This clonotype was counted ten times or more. The DNA of the CDR3 is TGTGCCAGCAGTTACTCCGGACAGGTAAATCAGCCCCAGCATTTT. Its protein is CASSYSGQVNQPQHF. The chain carries TRBV6-2 or TRBV6-3 and TRBJ1-5; the match to TRBD1 covers 7 bases. The germline V gene encodes CDR1 MNHEY and CDR2 SVGEGT. The length of the CDR3 is 15 residues. V trimming: 0 bases; J trimming: 4 bases; junction bases outside the gene matches: 3.

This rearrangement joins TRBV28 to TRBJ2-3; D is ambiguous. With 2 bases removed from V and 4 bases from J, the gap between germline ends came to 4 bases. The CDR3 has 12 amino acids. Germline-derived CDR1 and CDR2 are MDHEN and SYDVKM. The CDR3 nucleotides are TGTGCCAGCAGTTTAAGCCCAGATACGCAGTATTTT. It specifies CASSLSPDTQYF.

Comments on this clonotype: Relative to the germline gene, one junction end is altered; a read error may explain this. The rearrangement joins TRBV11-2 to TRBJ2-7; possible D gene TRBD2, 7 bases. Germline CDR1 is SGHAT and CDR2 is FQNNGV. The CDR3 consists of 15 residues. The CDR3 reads CTSSLGGGGPYEQYF. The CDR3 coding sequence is TGTACCAGCAGCTTAGGGGGGGGGGGGCCCTACGAGCAGTACTTC.

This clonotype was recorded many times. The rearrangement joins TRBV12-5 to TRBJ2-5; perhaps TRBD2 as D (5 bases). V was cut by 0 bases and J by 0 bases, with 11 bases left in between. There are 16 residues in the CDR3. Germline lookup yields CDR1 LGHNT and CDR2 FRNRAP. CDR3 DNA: TGTGCTAGTGGTTTGGTACTAAGGGAGTACCAAGAGACCCAGTACTTC. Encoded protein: CASGLVLREYQETQYF.

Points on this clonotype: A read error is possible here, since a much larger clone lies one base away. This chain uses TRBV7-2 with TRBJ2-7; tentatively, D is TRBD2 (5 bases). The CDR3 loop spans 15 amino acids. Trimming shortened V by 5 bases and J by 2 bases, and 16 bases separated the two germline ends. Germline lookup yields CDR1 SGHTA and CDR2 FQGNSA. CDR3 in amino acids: CASSTTPGSPYEQYF. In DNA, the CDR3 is TGTGCCAGCAGCACCACTCCGGGGAGCCCCTACGAGCAGTACTTC. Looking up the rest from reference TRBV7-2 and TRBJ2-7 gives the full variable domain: GAGVSQSPSNKVTEKGKDVELRCDPISGHTALYWYRQSLGQGLEFLIYFQGNSAPDKSGLPSDRFSAERTGGSVSTLTIQRTQQEDSAVYLCASSTTPGSPYEQYFGPGTRLTVT.